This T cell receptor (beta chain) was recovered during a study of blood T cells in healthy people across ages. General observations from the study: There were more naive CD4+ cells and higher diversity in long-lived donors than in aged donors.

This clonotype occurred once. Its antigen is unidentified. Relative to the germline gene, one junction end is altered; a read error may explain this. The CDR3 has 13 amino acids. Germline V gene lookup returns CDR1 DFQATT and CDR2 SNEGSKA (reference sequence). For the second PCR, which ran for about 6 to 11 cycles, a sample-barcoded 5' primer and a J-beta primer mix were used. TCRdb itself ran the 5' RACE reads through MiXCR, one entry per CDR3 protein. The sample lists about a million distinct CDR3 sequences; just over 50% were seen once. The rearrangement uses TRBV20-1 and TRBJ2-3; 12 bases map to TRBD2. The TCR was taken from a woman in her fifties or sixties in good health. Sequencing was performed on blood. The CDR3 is CSAWTSGTDMQYF. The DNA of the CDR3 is TGCAGTGCTTGGACTAGCGGGACGGATATGCAGTATTTT.